The 14 T cell receptor beta chains reported below all come from one sample, sequenced in a study of tumor-infiltrating lymphocytes in glioblastoma multiforme. TCR beta libraries were built from RNA through three nested multiplex PCR rounds using modified ARM-PCR. MiXCR, run by TCRdb on the multiplex PCR reads, gives a single entry per CDR3 protein. The sample lists around 10,000 distinct CDR3 sequences, more than 70% seen once, with about 40% in the top ten. Sequenced sample: brain tumor tissue. The receptor set was obtained from a male donor with glioblastoma.

Notes on this clonotype: Mismatch with germline at one junction end may stem from a read error. This chain uses TRBV11-3 with TRBJ1-2; 8 bases fit TRBD1. The CDR3 extends over 14 amino acids. Germline assignment: CDR1 SGHNT and CDR2 YENEEA. Here the CDR3 reads CVSSSTVTGVGYTF. In nucleotides, the CDR3 is TGTGTCAGCAGCTCCACCGTGACAGGGGTCGGCTACACCTTC.

The rearrangement links TRBV12-3 or TRBV12-4 to TRBJ2-1; D possibly corresponds to TRBD2 (7 bases). The CDR3 runs 12 residues. V gave up 7 bases and J gave up 9 bases, with 13 bases separating them. CDR3 sequence: CASTLGGGEQFF. CDR3 DNA: TGTGCCAGCACCCTGGGAGGGGGTGAGCAGTTCTTC.

Remarks on this clonotype: It is likely a read error, because the conserved phenylalanine at the end of the CDR3 is missing. The chain joins TRBV6-6 to TRBJ2-7; TRBD1 is a possible D gene (5 bases). This CDR3 spans 13 amino acids. The germline V and J ends were trimmed by 2 bases and 3 bases, with 8 bases remaining between them. Per germline, CDR1 MNHNY and CDR2 SVGAGI (reference sequence). CDR3 residues: CASSYPQGYEQYL. DNA for the CDR3: TGTGCCAGCAGTTACCCCCAGGGCTACGAGCAGTACTTA.

Remarks on this clonotype: This likely comes from a read error, as the CDR3 has no conserved phenylalanine or tryptophan at its end. This chain links TRBV4-2 with TRBJ2-7; D might be TRBD2 (7 bases). The CDR3 covers 17 residues. Germline CDR1 reads LGHNA; CDR2 reads YNFKEQ. V was clipped by 0 bases and J by 2 bases, with 17 bases between them. Here the CDR3 reads CASSQEGGAAVTYEQYL. CDR3 bases: TGTGCCAGCAGCCAAGAAGGGGGGGCTGCCGTCACCTACGAGCAGTACCTC.

V gene TRBV20-1 combines with J gene TRBJ2-1, with 12 bases lining up with TRBD2. J gave up 4 bases and V 2 bases, and 0 bases lay outside the gene matches. Germline V gene sequence: CDR1 DFQATT, CDR2 SNEGSKA (reference sequence). CDR3 length: 14 amino acids. CDR3 in DNA: TGCAGTGCTAGAACTAGCGGGAGGTACAATGAGCAGTTCTTC. Its protein product is CSARTSGRYNEQFF.

This clonotype was counted once. The chain employs TRBV10-3 and TRBJ2-5, with 7 bases aligning to TRBD2. Losses at the gene ends were 5 bases for V and 4 bases for J; bases not matched to a gene: 4. The CDR3 totals 13 residues. Germline CDR1 reads ENHRY; CDR2 reads SYGVKD. This CDR3 reads CAISQGGVETQYF. DNA of the CDR3: TGTGCCATCAGTCAGGGAGGGGTAGAGACCCAGTACTTC.

In the case of this clonotype: The CDR3 end shows no conserved phenylalanine or tryptophan, and so a read error is likely. This rearrangement joins TRBV11-1 to TRBJ2-1; a weak D match, TRBD2 (6 bases). The CDR3 is 16 residues long. Trimming removed 5 bases from V and 8 bases from J, with 22 bases in between. Germline values: CDR1 SGHAT, CDR2 FQDESV (reference sequence). The CDR3: CASSLSWVEGGDEQFV. The CDR3 DNA reads TGTGCCAGCAGCCTGTCGTGGGTAGAGGGAGGTGATGAGCAGTTCGTC.

As concerns this clonotype: The junction departs from the called germline gene at one end, perhaps through a read error. CDR3: CASSSPGGETYERYF. CDR3 coding DNA: TGTGCCAGCAGTTCCCCAGGAGGGGAAACGTACGAGCGGTACTTC. The genes are TRBV11-2 and TRBJ2-7, with D possibly matching TRBD2 (6 bases). Germline V gene data show CDR1 as SGHAT and CDR2 as FQNNGV. This CDR3 contains 15 residues. Variable domain in full (rest from reference TRBV11-2 and TRBJ2-7): EAGVAQSPRYKIIEKRQSVAFWCNPISGHATLYWYQQILGQGPKLLIQFQNNGVVDDSQLPKDRFSAERLKGVDSTLKIQPAKLEDSAVYLCASSSPGGETYERYFGPGTRLTVT.

About this clonotype: With a much larger clone just one base away, this may be a read error. The CDR3 loop reads CASSPRERENYGYTF. The CDR3 region has the DNA TGTGCCAGCTCACCGAGGGAACGGGAAAACTATGGCTACACCTTC. The chain combines TRBV18 with TRBJ1-2, with no clear D. Germline values: CDR1 KGHSH, CDR2 LQKENI. The CDR3 is 15 amino acids. The V end was cut by 3 bases, the J end by 2 bases, with 13 bases between.

Details on this clonotype: A read error is likely, as this CDR3 ends without the conserved phenylalanine or tryptophan. The gene calls are TRBV11-2 and TRBJ2-7; TRBD2 is a possible D gene (5 bases). Germline V lookup: CDR1 SGHAT, CDR2 FQNNGV. Trimming took off 0 bases at V and 9 bases at J, with 24 bases between the two ends. The CDR3 consists of 17 residues. DNA of the CDR3: TGTGCCAGCAGCTTAGATCTTGGAGGCAGCTTCTCCTATGTGCAGTACCTC. It codes for CASSLDLGGSFSYVQYL.

Turning to this clonotype: This could be a read error, since a much larger clone is one nucleotide away. The chain links TRBV6-5 to TRBJ2-3; TRBD1 is a possible D gene (5 bases). CDR1 and CDR2 (germline): MNHEY, SVGAGI. There are 11 residues in the CDR3. V lost 8 bases and J 3 bases, leaving 6 bases between the germline ends. The DNA of the CDR3 is TGTGCCAGCCCAGGGACAGATACGCAGTATTTT. This translates into CASPGTDTQYF.

V is TRBV9 and J is TRBJ2-1; 7 nucleotides match TRBD2. V was pared by 1 base and J by 5 bases, with 12 bases of the junction left unmatched. CDR3 length: 17 amino acids. Per the germline V gene, CDR1 is SGDLS and CDR2 is YYNGEE. This CDR3 reads CASSVSGASSYNNEQFF. The CDR3, as DNA: TGTGCCAGCAGCGTAAGCGGGGCGTCGTCATATAACAATGAGCAGTTCTTC. Full variable domain (outside the CDR3, taken from reference TRBV9 and TRBJ2-1): DSGVTQTPKHLITATGQRVTLRCSPRSGDLSVYWYQQSLDQGLQFLIQYYNGEERAKGNILERFSAQQFPDLHSELNLSSLELGDSALYFCASSVSGASSYNNEQFFGPGTRLTVL.

A note on this clonotype: In this CDR3 the conserved last residue, phenylalanine or tryptophan, is missing, so a read error is likely. The J gene is TRBJ2-7, the V gene TRBV11-2; D is undetermined. The DNA end is more similar to TRBJ2-1, so the J call may be wrong. Germline loops: CDR1 SGHAT, CDR2 FQNNGV. The length of the CDR3 is 14 residues. DNA for the CDR3: TGTGCCAGCAGCACCCCGACCGGTTACTACGAGCAGTTCTGC. Translated, it gives CASSTPTGYYEQFC.

The chain employs TRBV12-3 or TRBV12-4 and TRBJ1-1; 10 bases fit TRBD1. The CDR3 extends over 17 amino acids. V gave up 5 bases and J gave up 0 bases; unmatched junction bases: 9. This chain's CDR3 is CASSPRDRGYMNTEAFF. In DNA form, the CDR3 reads TGTGCCAGCAGTCCCCGGGACAGGGGATACATGAACACTGAAGCTTTCTTT.